This T cell receptor beta chain was sequenced in a study of T cells after yellow fever vaccination. In making TCR cDNA, 5'RACE template switching added a universal primer site and UMIs to it. TCRdb itself ran the 5' RACE reads through MiXCR, one entry per CDR3 protein. The profile shows hundreds of thousands of distinct CDR3 sequences, 21% of them singletons. General observations from the study: Most primary-vaccination clones reappeared after the booster (approximately 95% CD4, 85% to 90% CD8). Contamination of FACS-sorted repertoires by abundant clonotypes from the bulk population could occur. Among all clonotypes, a small share was observed in both CD4 and CD8 compartments.

In the case of this clonotype: Its antigen is undetermined.

The CDR3 contains 14 residues. V was cut by 3 bases and J by 1 base, with 10 bases left in between. Germline assignment: CDR1 SGHRS and CDR2 YFSETQ. The receptor comes from a man aged 18 to 30 who received the YFV17D yellow fever vaccine. This sample comprised PBMCs, obtained roughly 20 days after the first yellow fever vaccination. This chain connects TRBV5-1 to TRBJ1-1; D gene uncertain. The CDR3, as DNA: TGCGCCAGCAGCTGGCAGGCGGGGAACACTGAAGCTTTCTTT. As protein: CASSWQAGNTEAFF. The whole variable domain, remainder taken from reference TRBV5-1 and TRBJ1-1, is KAGVTQTPRYLIKTRGQQVTLSCSPISGHRSVSWYQQTPGQGLQFLFEYFSETQRNKGNFPGRFSGRQFSNSRSEMNVSTLELGDSALYLCASSWQAGNTEAFFGQGTRLTVV.